Presented here are 10 T cell receptor beta chains from one specimen sequenced in a study of regulatory T cells in long-lasting Graves disease (dated by TCRdb to the early 2020s). The time point tag for this specimen amounts to: persistent/refractory GD, antithyroid drugs over 5 years with positive TRAb. For both TCR sequencing and RNA sequencing, RNA was extracted from PBMCs in TRIzol. Libraries came from multiplex PCR. Sequencing instrument: Illumina HiSeq 4000. To build TCR beta libraries, CDR3 regions were amplified by Arm-PCR using iRepertoire HTBI primers. Through fastp at Q25 and MiXCR, TCRdb rebuilt clones from the public reads, retaining in-frame beta chains. Duplicate CDR3 protein sequences are folded into a single record with the most common DNA and genes. This sample gives 500,000 to 700,000 distinct CDR3 sequences in total; about 32% of them show up just once. The ten largest account for around 42% of the sample.

Sequences were derived from peripheral blood mononuclear cells (PBMCs), sampled when the disease was refractory, from a patient treated with antithyroid drugs. The receptors derive from a female donor with Graves disease.

Note on this clonotype: A much larger clone differs by one base, so this may be a read error. The chain combines TRBV25-1 with TRBJ2-5; 7 bases agree with TRBD1. Looked up from germline, CDR1 is MGHDK and CDR2 is SYGVNS. The CDR3 extends over 13 amino acids. CDR3 DNA sequence: TGTGCCGGCAGTCGTGACAGGGAAGAGACCCAGTACTTC. Translating it yields CAGSRDREETQYF.

The J gene is TRBJ2-5, the V gene TRBV28; 11 nucleotides line up with TRBD2. CDR1 is MDHEN, CDR2 SYDVKM, per germline. J gave up 5 bases and V 6 bases, and 14 bases lay outside the gene matches. This CDR3 comprises 17 residues. The CDR3 DNA reads as TGTGCCAGCAGCCAAAACCCTCGACTAGCGGGAAGTGAGACCCAGTACTTC. Translating gives CASSQNPRLAGSETQYF.

The chain recombines TRBV6-2 or TRBV6-3 with TRBJ1-5; TRBD1 matches 7 bases. CDR1 and CDR2 (germline): MNHEY, SVGEGT. Germline trimming cut 7 bases from V and 4 bases from J; bases unmatched to any gene: 13. The length of the CDR3 is 16 residues. The CDR3 nucleotides read TGTGCCAGCACTAAGACAGGGTGGGGTTCTAATCAGCCCCAGCATTTT. Translation: CASTKTGWGSNQPQHF.

The chain uses TRBV3-1 and TRBJ2-5, with TRBD1 as a possible D gene (5 bases). V lost 4 bases, J lost 2 bases, and 11 bases lay in between. The germline V gene encodes CDR1 LGHDT and CDR2 YNNKEL (reference sequence). CDR3 length: 14 residues. This chain's CDR3 is CASSLRQRQETQYF. For the CDR3, the DNA is TGTGCCAGCAGCCTACGACAGAGACAAGAGACCCAGTACTTC.

This clonotype was counted ten times or more. The junction departs from the called germline gene at one end, perhaps through a read error. The chain is built from TRBV5-1 and TRBJ1-5; TRBD1 matches at 9 bases. CDR1 is SGHRS and CDR2 is YFSETQ in the germline V gene. This CDR3 region has 15 residues. DNA for the CDR3: TGTGCCAGCTCACCGGGACAGGGAGGCAATCAGCCCCAGCATTTT. Its protein product is CASSPGQGGNQPQHF.

This clonotype was counted only a few times. The junction differs from germline at one of its ends, possibly a read error. The V gene is TRBV20-1, the J gene TRBJ1-5; D is perhaps TRBD1 (6 bases). Germline V gene data show CDR1 as DFQATT and CDR2 as SNEGSKA (reference sequence). This CDR3 contains 14 residues. The CDR3 DNA reads as TGCAGTGCGAGACAGGAGCTTAGCAATCAGCCCCACCATTTT. Its protein product is CSARQELSNQPHHF.

The CDR3 is CATSRDRTDTQYF. The DNA for the CDR3 is TGTGCCACCAGCAGAGATAGGACAGATACGCAGTATTTT. The chain recombines TRBV15 with TRBJ2-3; D unresolved. Germline CDR1 is LNHNV and CDR2 is YYDKDF (reference sequence). The V gene lost 0 bases and the J gene lost 3 bases, with 4 bases spanning the gap. This CDR3 has 13 residues.

This clonotype came up a few times. The gene calls are TRBV29-1 and TRBJ2-7, with 12 bases fitting TRBD2. The CDR3 covers 16 residues. V shed 1 base, J shed 4 bases, and the junction held 8 bases outside the gene matches. Germline V CDR1 and CDR2: SQVTM, ANQGSEA. The CDR3 nucleotides are TGCAGCGTTGAAGCTGAGACGGGGACTAGCGGGTACGAGCAGTACTTC. Its protein product is CSVEAETGTSGYEQYF.

This chain links TRBV4-1 with TRBJ2-5; the D is unclear. V was shortened by 1 base and J by 2 bases, with 8 bases between the two germline ends. The V gene's germline CDR1 is MGHRA and CDR2 YSYEKL. The CDR3 loop spans 14 amino acids. CDR3 in amino acids: CASSQVSGQETQYF. CDR3 nucleotides: TGCGCCAGCAGCCAAGTTAGTGGACAAGAGACCCAGTACTTC.

There are many counts of this clonotype. This chain joins TRBV7-9 and TRBJ1-1; D is unclear. Trimming shortened V by 6 bases and J by 5 bases, and 13 bases separated the two germline ends. Looked up from germline, CDR1 is SEHNR and CDR2 is FQNEAQ (reference sequence). The CDR3 consists of 13 residues. The CDR3 region is CASSSPLGTEAFF. The CDR3 DNA sequence: TGTGCCAGCAGTTCCCCCCTGGGTACTGAAGCTTTCTTT.